This TCR beta chain was sequenced in a study of cytomegalovirus exposure and HLA in healthy donors. This PCR relied on a set of 60 Vbeta primers and 13 Jbeta primers. Profiled with immunoSEQ multiplex PCR; TCRdb holds only in-frame clones, not every one. The sample includes 200,000 to 250,000 clones, approximately 81% of them seen just once. No CMV serostatus was recorded for this donor. Study-wide results and limits: For most TCR sequences rarity was the rule, although some public TCRs occurred in many donors. Association of a missense DCLRE1C variant with TCR beta V- and J-gene trimming was reported in a later analysis.

The germline CDR1 and CDR2 sequences are MDHEN and SYDVKM. CDR3 length: 14 residues. V was pared by 6 bases and J by 2 bases, with 14 bases between. To note about this clone: The antigen is unknown.

This sequence was found in a human donor in good health. The V and J genes are TRBV28 and TRBJ2-7; D gene unclear. Sequenced sample: PBMCs. CDR3 bases: TGTGCCAGCAGCCAAGGTGGCGGTCCCTACGAGCAGTACTTC. Its protein product is CASSQGGGPYEQYF.